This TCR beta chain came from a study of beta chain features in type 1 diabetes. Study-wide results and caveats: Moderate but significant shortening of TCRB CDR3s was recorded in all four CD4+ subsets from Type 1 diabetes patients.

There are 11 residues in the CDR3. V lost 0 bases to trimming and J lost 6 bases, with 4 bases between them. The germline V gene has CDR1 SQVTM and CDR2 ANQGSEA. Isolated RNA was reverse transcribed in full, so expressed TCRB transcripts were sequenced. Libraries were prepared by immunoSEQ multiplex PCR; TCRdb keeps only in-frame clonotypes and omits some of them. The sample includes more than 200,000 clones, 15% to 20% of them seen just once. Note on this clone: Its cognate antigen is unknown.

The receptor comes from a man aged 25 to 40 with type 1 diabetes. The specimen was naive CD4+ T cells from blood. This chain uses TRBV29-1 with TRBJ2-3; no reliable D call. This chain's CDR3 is CSVEDGDTQYF. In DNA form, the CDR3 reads TGCAGCGTTGAAGACGGGGATACGCAGTATTTT.